This TCR beta chain was identified during a study of control samples from healthy donors and cancer patients. Sequencing was performed with immunoSEQ multiplex PCR; in TCRdb, only in-frame clones are kept and a portion is missing. Of about 100,000 clones detected, almost 85% appear once; the ten largest clones hold 6.5%. V gave up 0 bases and J gave up 3 bases, with 12 bases separating them. This CDR3 is 15 amino acids long. CDR1 and CDR2 (germline): SEHNR, FQNEAQ (reference sequence). The rearrangement uses TRBV7-9 and TRBJ2-7; D remains unclear. This TCR was sampled from a man aged 18 to 35 in good health. Sequenced input: blood. The CDR3 sequence is CASSLAGTRDYEQYF. For the CDR3, the DNA is TGTGCCAGCAGCTTAGCAGGTACAAGGGACTACGAGCAGTACTTC.